The 19 T cell receptor beta chains given below trace back to one sample, sequenced in a study of tumor-infiltrating lymphocytes in primary liver carcinoma. Researchers generated TCR beta cDNA from about 0.5 ug of total RNA, relying on a constant-region primer. Each TCR beta library was derived from three nested multiplex PCR rounds that employed slightly modified ARM-PCR. The opening two PCR rounds, approximately 10 cycles each, paired TRBV1-TRBV30 forward primers with a C-beta reverse primer. TCRdb independently ran MiXCR on the multiplex PCR reads; one entry per CDR3 protein. The data contain 100,000 or so distinct CDR3 sequences, about four fifths of them singletons. Co-extraction yielded RNA and DNA from roughly 20-30 mg of unsorted bulk tissue. Sequenced: liver tumor tissue from sampling region 3. Subset: tumor region T3, left-lateral pole. The receptors stem from a man aged 35 to 55 with primary liver carcinoma and hepatitis B virus infection.

The rearrangement uses TRBV20-1 and TRBJ2-1; D tentatively reads TRBD1 or TRBD2 (5 bases each). Trimming cost V 0 bases and J 13 bases, with 19 bases left between them. This CDR3 spans 14 amino acids. Germline V gene sequence: CDR1 DFQATT, CDR2 SNEGSKA (reference sequence). CDR3 protein: CSARDLQGRTLQFF. In DNA, the CDR3 is TGCAGTGCTAGAGATCTCCAGGGACGAACACTTCAGTTCTTC.

Regarding this clonotype: A read error may produce the germline difference seen at one junction end. This chain connects TRBV6-5 to TRBJ1-1; 7 nucleotides align to TRBD1. CDR1 is MNHEY, CDR2 SVGAGI, per germline. The CDR3 extends over 14 amino acids. This chain's CDR3 is CAISVTGKETEAFF. In DNA, the CDR3 is TGTGCCATCAGTGTGACAGGGAAGGAGACTGAAGCTTTCTTT.

A note on this clonotype: At one end the junction does not follow the germline gene, possibly because of a read error. The gene calls are TRBV28 and TRBJ2-7; 7 bases agree with TRBD2. Per germline, CDR1 MDHEN and CDR2 SYDVKM. This CDR3 is 14 amino acids long. The CDR3 nucleotides read TGTACCAGCAGTAGGGGCGGGAGCTCCTACGAGCAGTATTTC. This encodes CTSSRGGSSYEQYF.

This clonotype has a single count. One junction end disagrees with the germline gene, perhaps due to a read error. The chain recombines TRBV5-5 with TRBJ1-2; no clear D. The CDR3 covers 15 residues. Germline V CDR1 and CDR2: SGHKS, YYEKEE (reference sequence). In DNA, the CDR3 is TGTGCCAGCAGCGGTAACATGGGTCTGAACTATGGCTACGCCTTC. Translated: CASSGNMGLNYGYAF.

Turning to this clonotype: The junction departs from the called germline gene at one end, perhaps through a read error. V gene TRBV29-1 combines with J gene TRBJ2-6; maybe TRBD2 (5 bases). The germline gives CDR1 SQVTM, CDR2 ANQGSEA. The CDR3 has 17 amino acids. CDR3 protein: CSVEDTSHNTGANVLTF. The CDR3 region has the DNA TGTAGCGTTGAAGACACCTCGCATAATACTGGTGCCAACGTCCTGACTTTC.

On this clonotype itself: It is likely a read error, because the conserved phenylalanine at the end of the CDR3 is missing. The chain recombines TRBV11-1 with TRBJ2-3, with 12 positions matching TRBD2. The CDR3 has 17 amino acids. Germline V lookup: CDR1 SGHAT, CDR2 FQDESV (reference sequence). V lost 5 bases, J lost 5 bases, and 11 bases stayed unmatched. The CDR3 DNA reads TGTGCCAGCAGCCTGACCGAGACTAGCGGGAGTGGAGATACGCAGTATGTT. It encodes CASSLTETSGSGDTQYV.

Comments on this clonotype: One junction end disagrees with the germline gene, perhaps due to a read error. In nucleotides, the CDR3 is TGCACCAGCAGCTTGAGTCCTAGCAGGGGCACCAGGGAGCTGTTTTTT. Translation gives CTSSLSPSRGTRELFF. This chain joins TRBV5-1 and TRBJ2-2; a possible D gene is TRBD1 (6 bases). The CDR3 sequence is 16 residues long. Germline CDR1 reads SGHRS; CDR2 reads YFSETQ.

Comments on this clonotype: One end of the junction varies from germline; a read error may be responsible. The rearrangement joins TRBV6-2 or TRBV6-3 to TRBJ2-7; tentatively, D is TRBD2 (5 bases). The germline V gene encodes CDR1 MNHEY and CDR2 SVGEGT. This CDR3 region has 14 residues. CDR3 in amino acids: CANSLWAGPFDQYF. CDR3 coding DNA: TGTGCCAACAGTCTCTGGGCGGGTCCCTTCGATCAGTACTTC.

The V call is TRBV6-1, the J call TRBJ2-2; maybe TRBD2 (5 bases). From germline, CDR1 is MNHNS and CDR2 SASEGT. This CDR3 has 18 residues. V lost 0 bases, J lost 0 bases, and 14 bases lay in between. The CDR3 sequence: CASSEALLRGTNTGELFF. In DNA, the CDR3 is TGTGCCAGCAGTGAAGCGCTTCTACGGGGAACGAACACCGGGGAGCTGTTTTTT.

The V and J genes are TRBV12-3 or TRBV12-4 and TRBJ1-2; 10 nucleotides agree with TRBD1. V trimming: 5 bases; J trimming: 8 bases; junction bases outside the gene matches: 11. The CDR3 covers 15 residues. The CDR3 DNA sequence: TGTGCCAGCAGTATAGTCAGACAGGGGGCGCGGGGCTACACCTTC. It specifies CASSIVRQGARGYTF.

About this clonotype: At one end, the junction sequence differs from germline, possibly due to a read error. The genes are TRBV4-3 and TRBJ2-3, with D possibly matching TRBD2 (6 bases). The CDR3 is 15 amino acids. Germline CDR1 and CDR2: LGHNA and YSLEER. CDR3 amino acids: CTSSPEGGRADTQYF. The CDR3 DNA is TGCACCAGCAGCCCGGAGGGCGGAAGGGCAGATACACAGTATTTT.

Concerning this clonotype: A junction boundary mismatches the germline segment, possibly from a read error. V gene TRBV11-2 combines with J gene TRBJ2-7; D possibly corresponds to TRBD2 (5 bases). CDR1 and CDR2 (germline): SGHAT, FQNNGV. This CDR3 region has 15 residues. CDR3 region: CASSLLWTEENEQYF. For the CDR3, the DNA is TGTGCCAGCAGCTTACTATGGACGGAGGAAAACGAGCAATACTTC.

Regarding this clonotype: One junction end disagrees with the germline gene, perhaps due to a read error. The V and J genes are TRBV11-2 and TRBJ2-4; D remains unclear. CDR1 and CDR2 (germline): SGHAT, FQNNGV. The CDR3 runs to 15 residues. The CDR3 loop is CANTTSAVAKNFQYF. Here the CDR3 DNA reads TGTGCCAACACCACTTCGGCTGTAGCCAAAAACTTTCAGTACTTC. Combining the CDR3 with reference TRBV11-2 and TRBJ2-4 gives the whole variable domain EAGVAQSPRYKIIEKRQSVAFWCNPISGHATLYWYQQILGQGPKLLIQFQNNGVVDDSQLPKDRFSAERLKGVDSTLKIQPAKLEDSAVYLCANTTSAVAKNFQYFGAGTRLSVL.

This clonotype was recorded only once. The germline gene is not matched at one end of the junction; a read error may be the cause. The chain uses TRBV4-2 and TRBJ2-1, with 7 bases fitting TRBD1. Per germline, CDR1 LGHNA and CDR2 YNFKEQ. The CDR3 runs 16 residues. Here the CDR3 DNA reads TGTGCCAGCAGCCACGCCGGGGCACAGGGGAGCAATGAGCAATTCTTC. This encodes CASSHAGAQGSNEQFF.

A note on this clonotype: The CDR3 does not close with the conserved phenylalanine or tryptophan, likely indicating a read error. CDR3 bases: TGTGTCAGCAGTTTAGCGGGAGGGGAAGAGACCCAGTACCTC. Translating gives CVSSLAGGEETQYL. The chain couples TRBV12-3 or TRBV12-4 to TRBJ2-5; 11 bases agree with TRBD2. This CDR3 region has 14 residues.

Concerning this clonotype itself: The CDR3 end shows no conserved phenylalanine or tryptophan, and so a read error is likely. V and J are TRBV19 and TRBJ2-2; TRBD1 aligns across 9 bases. The germline CDR1 and CDR2 sequences are LNHDA and SQIVND (reference sequence). This CDR3 has 15 residues. CDR3 sequence: CVSNQGQGNTGELFS. CDR3 bases: TGTGTCAGTAATCAGGGACAGGGAAACACCGGGGAGCTGTTTTCT.

As to this clonotype: A junction end diverges from the germline sequence, so it may reflect a read error. The J gene is TRBJ2-3, the V gene TRBV13; TRBD1 matches 12 bases. There are 15 residues in the CDR3. CDR1 PRHDT and CDR2 FYEKMQ come from the germline V gene (reference sequence). CDR3 coding DNA: TGTGCCAGCAGCCCTGGGACAGGGGGCGCGGATACCCAGTATTTT. Translation gives CASSPGTGGADTQYF.

About this clonotype: The missing conserved phenylalanine or tryptophan at the end of this CDR3 makes a read error likely. This chain's CDR3 is CAGSAGYEQYI. Here the CDR3 DNA reads TGTGCCGGGTCAGCAGGCTACGAGCAGTACATC. This sequence joins TRBV6-2 or TRBV6-3 and TRBJ2-7, with D unresolved. This CDR3 region has 11 residues. Germline lookup yields CDR1 MNHEY and CDR2 SVGEGT. V lost 11 bases and J 3 bases, leaving 11 bases between the germline ends.

In the case of this clonotype: At one end, the junction sequence differs from germline, possibly due to a read error. The V gene is TRBV6-6, the J gene TRBJ2-7; D might be TRBD2 (5 bases). CDR1 is MNHNY and CDR2 is SVGAGI in the germline V gene (reference sequence). The CDR3 spans 14 residues. The CDR3 DNA is TGTGACAGCAGTTACTCGGGGTTGGGAAGCGAGCAGTACTTC. This sequence encodes CDSSYSGLGSEQYF.